In its sample, the clone carrying this T cell receptor (beta chain) was seen many times. This sample stems from a study of T cells in Graves' hyperthyroidism and ophthalmopathy. Researchers took RNA transcripts and amplified the TCR beta CDR3 regions from them. In the first-round RT-PCR of the TCR CDR3, the HTBI primer set was used. One entry per CDR3 protein results from TCRdb running MiXCR on the multiplex PCR reads. Altogether about 420,000 distinct CDR3 sequences are present, 15% to 17% being singletons, with the ten largest covering around 7.7%. CDR1 and CDR2 (germline): MNHEY, SMNVEV (reference sequence). V dropped 6 bases and J dropped 3 bases, with 15 bases sitting between them. The CDR3 runs 15 residues.

The receptor's source is a woman younger than 35 with Graves' hyperthyroidism. Sequenced sample: blood. The chain is built from TRBV27 and TRBJ2-1; D could derive from TRBD1 or TRBD2 (5 bases each). CDR3 amino acids: CASRDRDAYYNEQFF. Written as DNA, the CDR3 is TGTGCCAGCAGGGATCGGGACGCTTACTACAATGAGCAGTTCTTC.